This section outlines one T cell receptor (beta chain) sequence together with its context. Its specificity is not known. Germline CDR1 reads SGHDT; CDR2 reads YYEEEE. Trimming removed 0 bases at V and 4 bases at J, with 11 bases between. The CDR3 is 16 amino acids. This entry belongs to a study of T cells after yellow fever vaccination. Study-level findings and limits: Highly abundant clonotypes carried over from the bulk population could end up in FACS-sorted repertoires as contaminants.

Template switching with 5'RACE generated the TCR cDNA and added a universal primer site and UMIs. TCRdb independently ran MiXCR on the 5' RACE reads; one entry per CDR3 protein. The repertoire holds tens of thousands of distinct CDR3 sequences, with about 7.3% as singletons. This clonotype originated in a man younger than 35 who received the YFV17D yellow fever vaccine. This chain uses TRBV5-6 with TRBJ1-6; D possibly corresponds to TRBD1 (5 bases). Sequencing was performed on CD8+ T cells sorted from PBMCs, taken around 10 days after the first yellow fever vaccination. CDR3 in amino acids: CASSLGGAGYNSPLHF. The CDR3 DNA sequence: TGTGCCAGCAGCTTGGGAGGGGCCGGATATAATTCACCCCTCCACTTT.